Each of the 24 T cell receptor beta chains below was sequenced from the same sample in a study of T cells after posttransplantation cyclophosphamide. The method was immunoSEQ multiplex PCR; TCRdb's version includes in-frame clones alone and lacks a portion of them. This sample has tens of thousands of clones, with just under 95% found just once. Sequencing used PBMCs. These receptors all come from a woman in her 30s in good health and a related stem cell transplant donor.

The chain joins TRBV19 to TRBJ2-3, with TRBD2 matching over 8 bases. The CDR3 runs to 15 residues. V lost 4 bases, J lost 2 bases, and 5 bases stayed unmatched. Germline V lookup: CDR1 LNHDA, CDR2 SQIVND (reference sequence). The CDR3 DNA is TGTGCCAGTAGTAAAGCGGGGGTGACCACAGATACGCAGTATTTT. Protein sequence: CASSKAGVTTDTQYF.

This chain uses TRBV6-8 with TRBJ2-5; D may be TRBD1 or TRBD2 (5 bases each). This CDR3 spans 13 amino acids. From germline, CDR1 is MNHGY and CDR2 SAAAGT. V gave up 2 bases and J gave up 1 base, with 5 bases separating them. CDR3 nucleotide sequence: TGTGCCAGCAGTTACGGGGGCCAAGAGACCCAGTACTTC. Translating gives CASSYGGQETQYF.

CDR3 amino acids: CASSLAPAGRVVDYGYTF. CDR3 bases: TGTGCCAGCAGCTTAGCGCCTGCGGGCAGGGTCGTTGACTATGGCTACACCTTC. V gene TRBV7-2 combines with J gene TRBJ1-2; a possible D gene is TRBD1 (5 bases). CDR1 is SGHTA, CDR2 FQGNSA, per germline. There are 18 residues in the CDR3. With 0 bases removed from V and 3 bases from J, the gap between germline ends came to 20 bases.

The rearrangement uses TRBV4-3 and TRBJ2-3; 11 bases line up with TRBD2. Germline V lookup: CDR1 LGHNA, CDR2 YSLEER. The CDR3 loop spans 17 amino acids. Germline trimming cut 1 base from V and 1 base from J; bases unmatched to any gene: 4. DNA of the CDR3: TGCGCCAGCAGCCAAGTAGCGGGGGGGGGAGGCACAGATACGCAGTATTTT. It translates to CASSQVAGGGGTDTQYF.

The chain is built from TRBV6-5 and TRBJ2-1; TRBD1 matches 9 bases. With V trimmed by 6 bases and J by 14 bases, 8 bases remained unmatched. The V gene's germline CDR1 is MNHEY and CDR2 SVGAGI. The CDR3 loop spans 12 amino acids. Written as DNA, the CDR3 is TGTGCCAGCAGGACGACCGGGACAGGGAAGTTCTTC. As protein: CASRTTGTGKFF.

J is TRBJ2-7 and V is TRBV23-1; possible D gene TRBD1, 6 bases. TRBV23-1 is filed as an ORF, its function uncertain. V was trimmed by 8 bases and J by 3 bases, leaving 17 bases between them. This CDR3 is built from 14 residues. The CDR3 is CASSRRTEDYEQYF. The CDR3 bases are TGCGCCAGCTCCCGCCGGACAGAGGACTACGAGCAGTACTTC.

This rearrangement joins TRBV7-6 to TRBJ1-5; 10 bases match TRBD1. V lost 5 bases, J lost 6 bases, and 10 bases stayed unmatched. This CDR3 is 16 amino acids long. Germline lookup yields CDR1 SGHVS and CDR2 FNYEAQ. CDR3 region: CASSRSGQGKGQPQHF. CDR3 DNA: TGTGCCAGCAGCAGATCGGGACAGGGGAAGGGTCAGCCCCAGCATTTT.

The rearrangement links TRBV7-2 to TRBJ2-3; D is tentatively TRBD1 or TRBD2 (5 bases each). The CDR3 extends over 14 amino acids. Per the germline V gene, CDR1 is SGHTA and CDR2 is FQGNSA. V dropped 3 bases and J dropped 0 bases, with 7 bases sitting between them. CDR3 in amino acids: CASSFRDSTDTQYF. The CDR3 DNA reads TGTGCCAGCAGCTTCCGGGACAGCACAGATACGCAGTATTTT.

This chain joins TRBV7-2 and TRBJ1-5; no clear D. The germline V and J ends were trimmed by 4 bases and 5 bases, with 15 bases remaining between them. In germline, CDR1 is SGHTA, CDR2 FQGNSA. The CDR3 runs to 15 residues. The CDR3 sequence: CASSYKVKGDQPQHF. CDR3 DNA sequence: TGTGCCAGCAGCTATAAGGTTAAGGGAGATCAGCCCCAGCATTTT.

This clone was seen only a few times. The chain uses TRBV5-1 and TRBJ1-3, with no clear D. V lost 0 bases, J lost 2 bases, and 6 bases lay in between. This CDR3 is 14 amino acids long. From germline, CDR1 is SGHRS and CDR2 YFSETQ. CDR3 DNA sequence: TGCGCCAGCAGCTTGGACACACCTGGAAACACCATATATTTT. Its protein product is CASSLDTPGNTIYF. Combining the CDR3 with reference TRBV5-1 and TRBJ1-3 gives the whole variable domain KAGVTQTPRYLIKTRGQQVTLSCSPISGHRSVSWYQQTPGQGLQFLFEYFSETQRNKGNFPGRFSGRQFSNSRSEMNVSTLELGDSALYLCASSLDTPGNTIYFGEGSWLTVV.

The chain is built from TRBV7-2 and TRBJ1-2, with D possibly TRBD1 on 6 matching bases. Trimming pared 3 bases from V and 8 bases from J, leaving 13 bases between. Per the germline V gene, CDR1 is SGHTA and CDR2 is FQGNSA. The CDR3 loop spans 13 amino acids. CDR3 in DNA: TGTGCCAGCAGCTTCACAGGGTTGATGGGCTACACCTTC. Encoded protein: CASSFTGLMGYTF.

J is TRBJ1-1 and V is TRBV11-2; D ambiguous. The length of the CDR3 is 12 residues. Germline-derived CDR1 and CDR2 are SGHAT and FQNNGV. V lost 3 bases, J lost 8 bases, and 10 bases lay in between. The CDR3 nucleotides are TGTGCCAGCAGCTTTACCCGGACGGAAGCTTTCTTT. Protein sequence: CASSFTRTEAFF.

The chain combines TRBV6-5 with TRBJ2-7; D may be TRBD1 or TRBD2 (5 bases each). V shed 4 bases and J shed 0 bases, with 13 bases lying between them. Per germline, CDR1 MNHEY and CDR2 SVGAGI. CDR3 length: 15 amino acids. CDR3: CASSLGETSSYEQYF. As DNA, the CDR3 is TGTGCCAGCAGTTTGGGGGAGACTTCCTCCTACGAGCAGTACTTC.

This chain uses TRBV4-1 with TRBJ2-5; D not certain. This CDR3 spans 16 amino acids. Germline V gene data show CDR1 as MGHRA and CDR2 as YSYEKL. V gave up 3 bases and J gave up 1 base, with 15 bases separating them. CDR3 in amino acids: CASSQAVGVSQETQYF. The CDR3, as DNA: TGCGCCAGCAGCCAGGCTGTAGGTGTTTCCCAAGAGACCCAGTACTTC.

This chain uses TRBV30 with TRBJ1-2; tentatively, D is TRBD1 (6 bases). This CDR3 is 12 amino acids long. Germline assignment: CDR1 GTSNPN and CDR2 SVGIG (reference sequence). V was pared by 3 bases and J by 8 bases, with 13 bases between. In nucleotides, the CDR3 is TGTGCCTGGAGGAGGGGGGTTGGAGGCTACACCTTC. Translating it yields CAWRRGVGGYTF.

The chain recombines TRBV7-9 with TRBJ2-5, with D possibly being TRBD1 (5 bases). The J call may be wrong; the DNA end is better matched by TRBJ2-7. Germline V lookup: CDR1 SEHNR, CDR2 FQNEAQ (reference sequence). This CDR3 region has 12 residues. CDR3: CASSLQGDEQYF. The CDR3 DNA reads TGTGCCAGCAGCTTACAGGGCGACGAGCAGTACTTC.

This chain joins TRBV7-7 and TRBJ2-7; 10 bases fit TRBD1. The ends lost 1 base at V and 3 bases at J; junction bases unmatched: 3. Germline values: CDR1 SSHAT, CDR2 FNYEAQ (reference sequence). The CDR3 is made up of 15 amino acids. CDR3 sequence reads: CASSLGDRGHYEQYF. The CDR3, as DNA: TGTGCCAGCAGCTTAGGGGACAGGGGCCACTACGAGCAGTACTTC.

CDR3 region: CASSLTPGPTYEQYF. CDR3 in DNA: TGTGCCAGCAGCTTGACCCCTGGACCGACCTACGAGCAGTACTTC. The rearrangement joins TRBV5-5 to TRBJ2-7; D is unresolved. This CDR3 comprises 15 residues. V was trimmed by 1 base and J by 2 bases, leaving 13 bases between them. In germline, CDR1 is SGHKS, CDR2 YYEKEE (reference sequence).

V usage is TRBV4-2 and J usage is TRBJ2-1, with 15 bases aligning to TRBD2. The CDR3 totals 19 residues. The trim removed 3 bases at V and 0 bases at J, leaving 6 bases unmatched. Germline-derived CDR1 and CDR2 are LGHNA and YNFKEQ. For the CDR3, the DNA is TGTGCCAGCAGCCATGGACTAGCGGGGGGGCGGAGCTCCTACAATGAGCAGTTCTTC. This codes for CASSHGLAGGRSSYNEQFF.

The chain combines TRBV13 with TRBJ1-1; D remains unclear. Germline assignment: CDR1 PRHDT and CDR2 FYEKMQ (reference sequence). The CDR3 has 14 residues. The V end lost 0 bases, the J end lost 1 base, and 6 bases lay between the germline ends. CDR3 loop: CASSLGTPNTEAFF. DNA for the CDR3: TGTGCCAGCAGCTTAGGGACACCGAACACTGAAGCTTTCTTT.

V usage is TRBV7-6 and J usage is TRBJ1-1; D is undetermined. The germline V gene has CDR1 SGHVS and CDR2 FNYEAQ. The CDR3 extends over 14 amino acids. The V gene lost 3 bases and the J gene lost 1 base, with 9 bases spanning the gap. The CDR3 coding sequence is TGTGCCAGCAGCTTTGGGGTGAAGAACACTGAAGCTTTCTTT. Encoded protein: CASSFGVKNTEAFF. The entire variable domain, with the rest obtained from reference TRBV7-6 and TRBJ1-1, is as follows: GAGVSQSPRYKVTKRGQDVALRCDPISGHVSLYWYRQALGQGPEFLTYFNYEAQQDKSGLPNDRFSAERPEGSISTLTIQRTEQRDSAMYRCASSFGVKNTEAFFGQGTRLTVV.

In this sample, this clone turned up once. V usage is TRBV7-9 and J usage is TRBJ1-4; possibly TRBD1 for D (5 bases). Trimming left V 3 bases short and J 0 bases short, with 14 bases between. The CDR3 runs to 17 residues. Germline V gene lookup returns CDR1 SEHNR and CDR2 FQNEAQ (reference sequence). The CDR3 coding sequence is TGTGCCAGCAGCTTGGGTATGGGGGGAGCAACTAATGAAAAACTGTTTTTT. As protein: CASSLGMGGATNEKLFF.

In its sample, this clone was seen once. The chain combines TRBV29-1 with TRBJ1-3; the D gene is possibly TRBD1 (5 bases). Germline V gives CDR1 SQVTM, CDR2 ANQGSEA. The ends were cut back, 4 bases at V and 0 bases at J, with 16 bases in the middle. The CDR3 sequence is 16 residues long. Written as DNA, the CDR3 is TGCAGCGTTGGGAGCTGGGACCGAGTCTCTGGAAACACCATATATTTT. Amino acid sequence: CSVGSWDRVSGNTIYF.

The chain carries TRBV5-1 and TRBJ1-4; no definite D call. The CDR3 extends over 14 amino acids. The germline V gene has CDR1 SGHRS and CDR2 YFSETQ. V lost 0 bases and J lost 0, with 3 bases in between. CDR3 region: CASSLEATNEKLFF. DNA for the CDR3: TGCGCCAGCAGCTTGGAGGCAACTAATGAAAAACTGTTTTTT.